The 27 T cell receptor beta chains below all came from one sample that was sequenced in a study of OX40 agonist ivuxolimab in advanced cancers. Some clones are missing from TCRdb's copy, which holds only in-frame ones; the method was immunoSEQ multiplex PCR. The top ten hold roughly a sixth of the sample, which has about 45,000 clones, more than 80% seen once. The material sequenced was CD4+ or CD8+ T cells sorted from blood, taken in a trial of the OX40 agonist ivuxolimab. These TCRs come from an adult with an advanced solid tumor such as melanoma, head and neck, liver or kidney cancer.

This sequence joins TRBV25-1 and TRBJ2-3, with D hard to call. This CDR3 spans 11 amino acids. Trimming cost V 4 bases and J 10 bases, with 9 bases left between them. CDR1 MGHDK and CDR2 SYGVNS come from the germline V gene. The CDR3 sequence is CASSGGRAQYF. CDR3 in DNA: TGTGCCAGCAGTGGAGGAAGGGCGCAGTATTTT.

The chain employs TRBV4-1 and TRBJ2-7, with no clear D. This CDR3 contains 13 residues. V was shortened by 1 base and J by 4 bases, with 8 bases between the two germline ends. Germline V gene lookup returns CDR1 MGHRA and CDR2 YSYEKL. The CDR3 DNA reads TGCGCCAGCAGCCAAGGGTCAGATTACGAGCAGTACTTC. It specifies CASSQGSDYEQYF.

The chain links TRBV4-1 to TRBJ1-3; D remains unclear. The CDR3 extends over 17 amino acids. Deletions cut 0 bases from V and 4 bases from J, with 16 bases between. Germline V gene data show CDR1 as MGHRA and CDR2 as YSYEKL. CDR3: CASSQDREGPAGNTIYF. The CDR3 DNA reads TGCGCCAGCAGCCAAGATCGAGAAGGACCGGCAGGAAACACCATATATTTT.

The rearrangement joins TRBV6-6 to TRBJ1-1; D perhaps matches TRBD1 (5 bases). Germline CDR1 and CDR2: MNHNY and SVGAGI (reference sequence). V lost 2 bases and J lost 7, with 14 bases in between. The CDR3 consists of 14 residues. The CDR3 protein is CASSYGGGTSEAFF. The DNA for the CDR3 is TGTGCCAGCAGTTACGGGGGGGGAACTAGTGAAGCTTTCTTT.

The rearrangement joins TRBV6-6 to TRBJ2-7; D unclear. Germline CDR1 MNHNY, CDR2 SVGAGI (reference sequence). This CDR3 comprises 13 residues. V was pared by 2 bases and J by 3 bases, with 8 bases between. The CDR3 loop is CASSYAPDYEQYF. The CDR3 nucleotides read TGTGCCAGCAGTTACGCCCCCGACTACGAGCAGTACTTC.

The rearrangement uses TRBV4-1 and TRBJ1-5; 8 bases agree with TRBD1. Germline CDR1 MGHRA, CDR2 YSYEKL. The V and J ends lost 1 base and 3 bases, in that order; junction bases with no gene match: 14. CDR3 size: 19 residues. CDR3 bases: TGCGCCAGCAGCCAAGCCTGGATCTATGACAGGGGCTACAATCAGCCCCAGCATTTT. This translates into CASSQAWIYDRGYNQPQHF.

The chain couples TRBV7-2 to TRBJ2-1; D perhaps matches TRBD2 (5 bases). The CDR3 totals 16 residues. V lost 5 bases, J lost 12 bases, and 26 bases lay in between. CDR1 SGHTA and CDR2 FQGNSA come from the germline V gene. Here the CDR3 reads CASSPPGIHSSSGQFF. CDR3 in DNA: TGTGCCAGCAGCCCCCCGGGGATCCACAGTTCATCTGGGCAGTTCTTC.

This chain links TRBV2 with TRBJ1-1, with TRBD1 matching over 7 bases. With 6 bases clipped from V and 5 bases from J, the junction kept 9 bases outside the gene matches. Germline V gives CDR1 SNHLY, CDR2 FYNNEI. The CDR3 sequence is 14 residues long. As DNA, the CDR3 is TGTGCCAGCAGCGTAAGCTCAGGGGGGACTGAAGCTTTCTTT. It codes for CASSVSSGGTEAFF.

This chain uses TRBV7-2 with TRBJ2-7; 9 bases map to TRBD1. Germline loops: CDR1 SGHTA, CDR2 FQGNSA. The length of the CDR3 is 14 residues. The J segment lost 6 bases and the V segment lost 5 bases, leaving 8 bases of the junction unmatched. The CDR3 region is CASSHNRGLGEQYF. CDR3 coding DNA: TGTGCCAGCAGCCACAACAGGGGGCTGGGCGAGCAGTACTTC.

The chain combines TRBV6-1 with TRBJ1-5, with D unclear. The CDR3 sequence is 17 residues long. Between the trimmed V and J ends, which lost 4 bases and 1 base, there was a span of 17 bases. The germline V gene encodes CDR1 MNHNS and CDR2 SASEGT. CDR3: CASSGGLFGLSNQPQHF. DNA for the CDR3: TGTGCCAGCAGTGGAGGTTTATTTGGGTTAAGCAATCAGCCCCAGCATTTT.

This rearrangement joins TRBV11-2 to TRBJ1-4; TRBD1 is a possible D gene (5 bases). Trimming took 1 base from V and 10 from J, leaving 7 bases between them. Germline CDR1 and CDR2: SGHAT and FQNNGV. The length of the CDR3 is 12 residues. The DNA for the CDR3 is TGTGCCAGCAGCTTAGGGGGGGTAAAACTGTTTTTT. Residues: CASSLGGVKLFF.

This chain links TRBV6-1 with TRBJ2-7, with 7 nucleotides matching TRBD1. The CDR3 extends over 15 amino acids. Per germline, CDR1 MNHNS and CDR2 SASEGT. The V segment lost 5 bases and the J segment 5 bases; nucleotides outside the gene matches: 12. For the CDR3, the DNA is TGTGCCAGCAGTAACCGGGGAAGGGGGCGCGACGAGCAGTACTTC. Its protein product is CASSNRGRGRDEQYF.

DNA for the CDR3: TGTGCCAGCACCAAGGGTGGGAGGATTGAAGCTTTCTTT. It is translated as CASTKGGRIEAFF. The chain has TRBV7-9 and TRBJ1-1; D unclear. Trimming took off 7 bases at V and 7 bases at J, with 16 bases between the two ends. CDR1 and CDR2 from the germline V gene are SEHNR and FQNEAQ (reference sequence). This CDR3 is 13 amino acids long.

This clone was counted only a few times. The sample contains more than one DNA sequence encoding this CDR3. CDR3 amino acids: CAISDSSYEQYF. The CDR3 DNA reads as TGTGCCATCAGTGACAGTTCCTACGAGCAGTACTTC. This rearrangement joins TRBV10-3 to TRBJ2-7; D remains unclear. The length of the CDR3 is 12 residues. Germline CDR1 reads ENHRY; CDR2 reads SYGVKD. With 3 bases removed from V and 1 base from J, the gap between germline ends came to 4 bases.

As to this clone: The sample contains more than one DNA sequence encoding this CDR3. The chain couples TRBV6-5 to TRBJ1-5; 7 positions agree with TRBD1. Germline V CDR1 and CDR2: MNHEY, SVGAGI. J was trimmed by 4 bases and V by 6 bases; bases with no gene match: 3. The CDR3 extends over 13 amino acids. The CDR3 here is CASSLQGNQPQHF. CDR3 coding DNA: TGTGCCAGCAGCTTACAGGGGAATCAGCCCCAGCATTTT.

The V and J genes are TRBV6-5 and TRBJ2-7, with TRBD1 identical over 10 bases. V lost 6 bases, J lost 1 base, and 6 bases stayed unmatched. In germline, CDR1 is MNHEY, CDR2 SVGAGI. The CDR3 runs 15 residues. CDR3 nucleotide sequence: TGTGCCAGCAGCCCAGGACAGGGGGTGTCCTACGAGCAGTACTTC. This codes for CASSPGQGVSYEQYF.

The rearrangement uses TRBV27 and TRBJ2-4; unclear D gene. Per the germline V gene, CDR1 is MNHEY and CDR2 is SMNVEV (reference sequence). Trimming took off 6 bases at V and 5 bases at J, with 17 bases between the two ends. This CDR3 region has 15 residues. For the CDR3, the DNA is TGTGCCAGCAGAGCGACTTTGGACCTAGAAAACATTCAGTACTTC. It specifies CASRATLDLENIQYF.

V usage is TRBV10-1 and J usage is TRBJ2-5; 7 nucleotides align to TRBD1. The CDR3 is 14 residues long. Per the germline V gene, CDR1 is WNHNN and CDR2 is SYGVQD (reference sequence). Germline trimming cut 4 bases from V and 2 bases from J; bases unmatched to any gene: 4. CDR3 amino acids: CASSGRDRQETQYF. DNA for the CDR3: TGCGCCAGCAGTGGCCGGGACAGACAAGAGACCCAGTACTTC.

The genes are TRBV5-4 and TRBJ2-5; 7 bases are a match to TRBD1. Losses at the gene ends were 3 bases for V and 5 bases for J; bases not matched to a gene: 4. The germline V gene encodes CDR1 SGHNT and CDR2 YYREEE (reference sequence). This CDR3 is 13 amino acids long. CDR3 sequence: CASSSHRGETQYF. The CDR3 nucleotides read TGTGCCAGCAGCTCGCACAGGGGTGAGACCCAGTACTTC.

The chain carries TRBV19 and TRBJ2-7; TRBD2 is a possible D gene (6 bases). The CDR3 spans 15 residues. Germline-derived CDR1 and CDR2 are LNHDA and SQIVND (reference sequence). V was cut by 5 bases and J by 3 bases, with 17 bases left in between. The CDR3 coding sequence is TGTGCCAGTAGTTCCCTGGAGGGACTTATCTACGAGCAGTACTTC. It is translated as CASSSLEGLIYEQYF. The full variable domain, rest sourced from reference TRBV19 and TRBJ2-7, is DGGITQSPKYLFRKEGQNVTLSCEQNLNHDAMYWYRQDPGQGLRLIYYSQIVNDFQKGDIAEGYSVSREKKESFPLTVTSAQKNPTAFYLCASSSLEGLIYEQYFGPGTRLTVT.

This rearrangement joins TRBV29-1 to TRBJ2-7; D remains unclear. This CDR3 has 13 amino acids. Germline-derived CDR1 and CDR2 are SQVTM and ANQGSEA. V was cut by 4 bases and J by 2 bases, with 12 bases left in between. The CDR3 DNA follows: TGCAGCGTTGCTGCTGGGGAAACCTACGAGCAGTACTTC. Translating gives CSVAAGETYEQYF.

The rearrangement links TRBV11-2 to TRBJ2-5; the D gene is possibly TRBD2 (5 bases). The CDR3 contains 15 residues. Trimming left V 1 base short and J 5 bases short, with 14 bases between. CDR1 and CDR2 from the germline V gene are SGHAT and FQNNGV. CDR3 region: CASSLVLRAGETQYF. DNA for the CDR3: TGTGCCAGCAGCTTAGTTTTGCGGGCCGGGGAGACCCAGTACTTC.

The rearrangement uses TRBV9 and TRBJ2-1; D unclear. The CDR3 sequence is 17 residues long. V shed 0 bases and J shed 2 bases, with 15 bases lying between them. CDR1 and CDR2 from the germline V gene are SGDLS and YYNGEE. DNA of the CDR3: TGTGCCAGCAGCGTAGGAGTTTGGGCAATCACCTACAATGAGCAGTTCTTC. Translating gives CASSVGVWAITYNEQFF.

The chain uses TRBV27 and TRBJ1-5; no reliable D call. CDR3 size: 14 residues. Germline V gene lookup returns CDR1 MNHEY and CDR2 SMNVEV (reference sequence). V was shortened by 2 bases and J by 7 bases, with 12 bases between the two germline ends. CDR3 region: CASSLIGIDQPQHF. In nucleotides, the CDR3 is TGTGCCAGCAGTTTAATAGGGATCGACCAGCCCCAGCATTTT.

This chain connects TRBV6-5 to TRBJ2-7; possibly TRBD2 for D (6 bases). Deletions cut 4 bases from V and 6 bases from J, with 22 bases between. The germline CDR1 and CDR2 sequences are MNHEY and SVGAGI. The CDR3 consists of 16 residues. This chain's CDR3 is CASSWEGTPAPSEQYF. The CDR3 coding sequence is TGTGCCAGCAGTTGGGAAGGGACTCCAGCCCCCTCCGAGCAGTACTTC.

The rearrangement links TRBV27 to TRBJ1-5; D gene unclear. V was trimmed by 6 bases and J by 6 bases, leaving 15 bases between them. CDR1 and CDR2 from the germline V gene are MNHEY and SMNVEV (reference sequence). The CDR3 consists of 14 residues. The CDR3 region is CASRAQEKSQPQHF. The CDR3 DNA reads TGTGCCAGCAGGGCTCAGGAAAAGAGTCAGCCCCAGCATTTT.

The chain uses TRBV13 and TRBJ2-7, with 7 nucleotides matching TRBD1. The ends lost 5 bases at V and 0 bases at J; junction bases unmatched: 7. This CDR3 is 15 amino acids long. Germline V gene data show CDR1 as PRHDT and CDR2 as FYEKMQ (reference sequence). CDR3 DNA sequence: TGTGCCAGCAGCCCCGGGACAGAAGGCTCCTACGAGCAGTACTTC. It yields the protein CASSPGTEGSYEQYF.